This T cell receptor (beta chain) was sequenced for a study of blood T cell repertoires in COVID-19. This CDR3 has 15 residues. The V and J ends lost 0 bases and 0 bases respectively, with 7 bases between them. Germline V gene lookup returns CDR1 MNHNY and CDR2 SVGAGI (reference sequence). Here immunoSEQ multiplex PCR was the method, and the copy in TCRdb shows in-frame clones only, minus some. The profile shows around 260,000 clones, about 87% of them singletons. The sequenced sample consisted of peripheral blood. J is TRBJ2-3 and V is TRBV6-6; a weak D match, TRBD2 (5 bases). This clonotype was obtained from a man aged 60 to 75 who had recovered from COVID-19. In nucleotides, the CDR3 is TGTGCCAGCAGTTACTCGACTATTAGCACAGATACGCAGTATTTT. This gives the protein CASSYSTISTDTQYF.